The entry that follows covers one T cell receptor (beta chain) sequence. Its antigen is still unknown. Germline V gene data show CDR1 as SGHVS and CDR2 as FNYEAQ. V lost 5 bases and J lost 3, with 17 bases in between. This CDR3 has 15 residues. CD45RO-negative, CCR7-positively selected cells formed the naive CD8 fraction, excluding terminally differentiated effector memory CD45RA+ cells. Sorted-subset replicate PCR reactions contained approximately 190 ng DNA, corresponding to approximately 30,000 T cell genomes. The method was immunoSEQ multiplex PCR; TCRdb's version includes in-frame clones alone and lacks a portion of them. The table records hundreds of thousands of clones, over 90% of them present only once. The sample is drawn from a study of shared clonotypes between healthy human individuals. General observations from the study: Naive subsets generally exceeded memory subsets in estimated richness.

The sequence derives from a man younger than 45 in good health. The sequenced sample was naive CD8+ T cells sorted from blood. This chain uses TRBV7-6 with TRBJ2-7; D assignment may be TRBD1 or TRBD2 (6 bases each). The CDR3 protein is CASSPQGREHYEQYF. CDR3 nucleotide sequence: TGTGCCAGCAGCCCTCAGGGGCGGGAACACTACGAGCAGTACTTC.